The clone carrying this TCR beta chain was counted a few times. Its antigen is unidentified. Germline V gives CDR1 LNHDA, CDR2 SQIVND (reference sequence). Unmatched junction bases numbered 9, after V lost 4 bases and J lost 3 bases. CDR3 length: 17 amino acids. The TCR cDNA carried a universal primer site and UMIs from 5'RACE template switching. TCRdb reprocessed the 5' RACE reads with MiXCR, giving one entry per CDR3 protein. The sample lists hundreds of thousands of distinct CDR3 sequences; over 5% were seen once. These data originate in a study of T cells after yellow fever vaccination. Study-wide results and limits: Abundant clonotypes from the bulk population could have been carried over as contaminants into FACS-sorted repertoires. Subsequent to the booster, the majority of primary-vaccination clones reappeared (96% CD4, approximately 90% CD8). Weaker in magnitude, the secondary response showed a faster peak on day 5 versus 15.

The input for sequencing was PBMCs, taken 5 days after the yellow fever booster vaccination. This TCR came from a young man who received the YFV17D yellow fever vaccine. J is TRBJ2-1 and V is TRBV19; TRBD2 agrees at 10 bases. The CDR3 loop reads CASSTPIGLADYNEQFF. For the CDR3, the DNA is TGTGCCAGTAGTACCCCTATCGGACTAGCGGACTACAATGAGCAGTTCTTC.